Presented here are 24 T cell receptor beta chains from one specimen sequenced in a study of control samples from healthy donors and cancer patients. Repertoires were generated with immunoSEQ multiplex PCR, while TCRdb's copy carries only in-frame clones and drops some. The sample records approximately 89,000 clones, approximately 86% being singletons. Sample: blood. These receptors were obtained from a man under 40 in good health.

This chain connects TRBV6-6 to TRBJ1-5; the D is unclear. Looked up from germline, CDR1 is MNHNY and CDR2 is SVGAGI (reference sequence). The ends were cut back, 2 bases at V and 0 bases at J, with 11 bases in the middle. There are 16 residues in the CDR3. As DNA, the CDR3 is TGTGCCAGCAGTTACACAGAGACTTATAGCAATCAGCCCCAGCATTTT. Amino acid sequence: CASSYTETYSNQPQHF.

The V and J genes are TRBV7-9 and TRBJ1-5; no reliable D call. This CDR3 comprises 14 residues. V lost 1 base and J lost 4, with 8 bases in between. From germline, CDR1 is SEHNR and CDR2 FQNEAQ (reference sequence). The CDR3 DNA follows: TGTGCCAGCAGCTTAGGTGGGTGGAATCAGCCCCAGCATTTT. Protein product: CASSLGGWNQPQHF.

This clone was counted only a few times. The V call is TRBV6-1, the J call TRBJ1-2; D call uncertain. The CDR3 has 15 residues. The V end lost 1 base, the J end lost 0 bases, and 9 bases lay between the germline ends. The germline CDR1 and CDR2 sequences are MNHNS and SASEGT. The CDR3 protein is CASSEGHTTNYGYTF. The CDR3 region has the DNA TGTGCCAGCAGTGAAGGGCACACGACTAACTATGGCTACACCTTC.

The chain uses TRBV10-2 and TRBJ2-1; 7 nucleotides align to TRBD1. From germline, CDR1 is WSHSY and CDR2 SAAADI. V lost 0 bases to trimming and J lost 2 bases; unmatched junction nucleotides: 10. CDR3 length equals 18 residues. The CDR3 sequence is CASSESPGQTTAYNEQFF. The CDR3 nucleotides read TGCGCCAGCAGTGAGTCGCCGGGACAGACTACTGCCTACAATGAGCAGTTCTTC.

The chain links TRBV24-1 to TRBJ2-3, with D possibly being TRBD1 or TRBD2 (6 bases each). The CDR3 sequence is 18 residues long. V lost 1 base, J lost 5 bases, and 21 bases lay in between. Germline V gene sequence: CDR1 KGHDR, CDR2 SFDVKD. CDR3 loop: CATSDLGSGGGQRDTQYF. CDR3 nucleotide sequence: TGTGCCACCAGTGATTTAGGGTCCGGGGGCGGTCAACGAGATACGCAGTATTTT.

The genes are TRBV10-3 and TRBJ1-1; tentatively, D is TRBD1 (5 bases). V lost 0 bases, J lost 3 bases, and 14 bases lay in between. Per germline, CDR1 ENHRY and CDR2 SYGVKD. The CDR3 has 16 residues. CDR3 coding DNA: TGTGCCATCAGTGAGTCGGCCAGGGTGTCGGACACTGAAGCTTTCTTT. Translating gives CAISESARVSDTEAFF.

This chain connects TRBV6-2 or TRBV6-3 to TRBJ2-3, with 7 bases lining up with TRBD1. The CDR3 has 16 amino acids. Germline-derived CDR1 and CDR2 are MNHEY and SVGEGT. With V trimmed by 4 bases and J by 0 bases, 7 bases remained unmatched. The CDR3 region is CASSSGTVASTDTQYF. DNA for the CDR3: TGTGCCAGCAGTTCCGGGACAGTAGCTAGCACAGATACGCAGTATTTT.

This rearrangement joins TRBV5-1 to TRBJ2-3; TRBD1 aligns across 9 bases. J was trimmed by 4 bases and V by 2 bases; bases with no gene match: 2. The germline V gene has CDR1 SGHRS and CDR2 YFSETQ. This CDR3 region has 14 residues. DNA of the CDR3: TGCGCCAGCAGCTTACAGGGGGCGTCAGATACGCAGTATTTT. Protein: CASSLQGASDTQYF. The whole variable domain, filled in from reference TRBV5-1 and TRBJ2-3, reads KAGVTQTPRYLIKTRGQQVTLSCSPISGHRSVSWYQQTPGQGLQFLFEYFSETQRNKGNFPGRFSGRQFSNSRSEMNVSTLELGDSALYLCASSLQGASDTQYFGPGTRLTVL.

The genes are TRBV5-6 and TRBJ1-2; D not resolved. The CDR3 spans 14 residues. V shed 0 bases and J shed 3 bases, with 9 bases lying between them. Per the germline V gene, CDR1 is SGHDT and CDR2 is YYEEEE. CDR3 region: CASSLGGSDYGYTF. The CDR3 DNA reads TGTGCCAGCAGCTTGGGAGGGTCCGACTATGGCTACACCTTC.

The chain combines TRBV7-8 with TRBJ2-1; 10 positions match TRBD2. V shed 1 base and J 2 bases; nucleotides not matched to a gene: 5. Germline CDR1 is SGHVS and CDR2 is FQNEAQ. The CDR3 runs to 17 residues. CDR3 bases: TGTGCCAGCAGCTTAGAGGGAGCGGGGGGGACCTACAATGAGCAGTTCTTC. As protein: CASSLEGAGGTYNEQFF.

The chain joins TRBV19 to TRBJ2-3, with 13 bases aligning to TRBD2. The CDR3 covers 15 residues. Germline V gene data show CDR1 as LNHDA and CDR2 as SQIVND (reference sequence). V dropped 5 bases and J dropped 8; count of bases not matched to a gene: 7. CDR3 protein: CASSLRLAGGPTQYF. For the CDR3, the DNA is TGTGCCAGTAGTCTCCGACTAGCGGGGGGCCCTACGCAGTATTTT.

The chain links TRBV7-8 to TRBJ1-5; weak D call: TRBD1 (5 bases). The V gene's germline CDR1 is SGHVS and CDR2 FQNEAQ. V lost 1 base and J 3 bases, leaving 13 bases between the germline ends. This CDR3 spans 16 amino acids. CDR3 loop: CASSLVGGTDNQPQHF. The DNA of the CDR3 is TGTGCCAGCAGCTTAGTCGGGGGTACGGACAATCAGCCCCAGCATTTT.

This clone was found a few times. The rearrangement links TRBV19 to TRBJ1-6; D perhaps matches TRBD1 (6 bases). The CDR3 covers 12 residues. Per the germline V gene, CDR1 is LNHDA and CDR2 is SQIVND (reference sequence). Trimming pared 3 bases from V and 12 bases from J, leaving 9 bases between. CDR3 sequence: CASSIVQGPLHF. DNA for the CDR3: TGTGCCAGTAGTATTGTACAGGGACCCCTCCACTTT.

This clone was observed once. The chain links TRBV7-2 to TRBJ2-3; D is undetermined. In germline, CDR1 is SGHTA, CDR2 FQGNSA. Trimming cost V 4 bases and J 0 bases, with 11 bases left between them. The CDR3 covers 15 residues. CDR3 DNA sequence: TGTGCCAGCAGCTCGAGGACGTCCAGCACAGATACGCAGTATTTT. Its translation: CASSSRTSSTDTQYF.

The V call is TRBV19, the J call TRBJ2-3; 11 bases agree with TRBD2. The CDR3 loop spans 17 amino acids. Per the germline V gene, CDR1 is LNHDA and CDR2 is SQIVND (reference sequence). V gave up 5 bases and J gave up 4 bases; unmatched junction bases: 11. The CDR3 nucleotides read TGTGCCAGTAGTCCCGGGACTAGCGGCTACTTCGCAGATACGCAGTATTTT. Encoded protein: CASSPGTSGYFADTQYF.

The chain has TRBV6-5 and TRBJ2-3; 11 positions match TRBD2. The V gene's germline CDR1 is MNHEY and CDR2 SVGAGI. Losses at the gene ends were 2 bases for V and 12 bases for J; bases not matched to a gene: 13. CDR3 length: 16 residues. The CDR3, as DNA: TGTGCCAGCAGTTACCAATTTAGCGGGGGGGCCCTTACCCAGTATTTT. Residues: CASSYQFSGGALTQYF.

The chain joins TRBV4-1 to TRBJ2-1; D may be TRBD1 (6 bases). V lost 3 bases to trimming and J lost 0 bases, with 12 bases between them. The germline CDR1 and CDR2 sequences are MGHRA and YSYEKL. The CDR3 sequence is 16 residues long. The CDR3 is CASSQSGTSSYNEQFF. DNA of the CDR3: TGCGCCAGCAGCCAGTCCGGGACAAGCTCCTACAATGAGCAGTTCTTC.

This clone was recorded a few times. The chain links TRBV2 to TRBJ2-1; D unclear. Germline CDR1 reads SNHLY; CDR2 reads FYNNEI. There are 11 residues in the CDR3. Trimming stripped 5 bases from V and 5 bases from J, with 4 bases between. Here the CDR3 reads CASSLNNEQFF. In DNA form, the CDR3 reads TGTGCCAGCAGTCTTAACAATGAGCAGTTCTTC.

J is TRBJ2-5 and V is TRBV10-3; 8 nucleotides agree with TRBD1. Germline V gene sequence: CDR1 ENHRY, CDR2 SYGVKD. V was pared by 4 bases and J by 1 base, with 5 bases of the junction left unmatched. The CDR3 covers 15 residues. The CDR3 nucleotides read TGTGCCATCAGTGGGAGGGACAGGCCCCAAGAGACCCAGTACTTC. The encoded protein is CAISGRDRPQETQYF.

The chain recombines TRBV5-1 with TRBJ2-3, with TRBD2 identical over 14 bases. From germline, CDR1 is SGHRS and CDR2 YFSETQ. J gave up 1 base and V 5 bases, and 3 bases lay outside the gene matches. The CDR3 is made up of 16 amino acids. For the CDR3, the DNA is TGCGCCAGCAGTATGACTAGCGGGGGGGGCACAGATACGCAGTATTTT. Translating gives CASSMTSGGGTDTQYF.

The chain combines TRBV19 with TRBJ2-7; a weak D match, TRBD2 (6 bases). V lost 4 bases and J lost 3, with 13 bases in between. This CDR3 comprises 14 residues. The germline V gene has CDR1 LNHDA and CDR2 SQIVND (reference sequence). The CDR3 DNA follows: TGTGCCAGTAGTAGGGGGGACGGATACTACGAGCAGTACTTC. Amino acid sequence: CASSRGDGYYEQYF.

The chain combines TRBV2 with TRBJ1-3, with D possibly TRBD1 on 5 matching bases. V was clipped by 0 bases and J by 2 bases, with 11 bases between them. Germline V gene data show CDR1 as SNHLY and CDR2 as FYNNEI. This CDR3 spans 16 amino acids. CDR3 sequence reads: CASSEAGTETGNTIYF. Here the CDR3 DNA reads TGTGCCAGCAGTGAAGCCGGGACCGAAACTGGAAACACCATATATTTT.

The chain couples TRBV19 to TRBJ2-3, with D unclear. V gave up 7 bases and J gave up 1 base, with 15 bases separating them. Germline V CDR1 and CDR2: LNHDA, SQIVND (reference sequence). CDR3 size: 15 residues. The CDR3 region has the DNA TGTGCCAGTATGACAACAGTGCTGGGCACAGATACGCAGTATTTT. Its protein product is CASMTTVLGTDTQYF.

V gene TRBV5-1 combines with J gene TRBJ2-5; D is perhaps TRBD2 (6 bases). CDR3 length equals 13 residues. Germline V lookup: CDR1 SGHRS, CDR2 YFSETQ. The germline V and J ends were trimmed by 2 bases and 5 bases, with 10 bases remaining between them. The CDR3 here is CASSLGGSETQYF. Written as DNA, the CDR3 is TGCGCCAGCAGCTTAGGAGGGTCGGAGACCCAGTACTTC.